These 18 T cell receptor beta chains came from one sample sequenced in a study of blood T cell repertoires in COVID-19. Here immunoSEQ multiplex PCR was the method, and the copy in TCRdb shows in-frame clones only, minus some. The sample lists 310,000 or so clones, more than 75% occurring once. Specimen: PBMCs or T cells enriched from blood (not recorded which). These receptors originate from a woman between 18 and 29 years old who had recovered from COVID-19.

V usage is TRBV10-3 and J usage is TRBJ2-2; D unresolved. This CDR3 comprises 17 residues. Germline CDR1 and CDR2: ENHRY and SYGVKD. The V end lost 3 bases, the J end lost 0 bases, and 14 bases lay between the germline ends. CDR3 DNA sequence: TGTGCCATCAGTGACCCTCATGGGCCTCCGAACACCGGGGAGCTGTTTTTT. Protein product: CAISDPHGPPNTGELFF.

The J gene is TRBJ2-5, the V gene TRBV4-2; TRBD2 agrees at 7 bases. After removal of 7 bases from V and 1 base from J, the junction contained 12 bases not matched to a gene. CDR1 and CDR2 from the germline V gene are LGHNA and YNFKEQ. The CDR3 totals 16 residues. CDR3 in DNA: TGTGCCAGCAACGCGGTCGGCGGGAGAGGCCAAGAGACCCAGTACTTC. It is translated as CASNAVGGRGQETQYF.

This clone was seen just once. The DNA of the CDR3 is TGTGCCAGCAGCCAAGTTTCAGGGCATCAGCCCCAGCATTTT. Translating gives CASSQVSGHQPQHF. The J gene is TRBJ1-5, the V gene TRBV3-1 (or the pseudogene TRBV3-2), with D possibly matching TRBD1 (5 bases). This CDR3 has 14 amino acids. Germline V gives CDR1 LGHDT, CDR2 YNNKEL (reference sequence). V lost 1 base to trimming and J lost 5 bases, with 9 bases between them.

The V gene is TRBV5-1, the J gene TRBJ1-1; D unresolved. This CDR3 is built from 14 residues. Trimming cost V 4 bases and J 2 bases, with 12 bases left between them. Per the germline V gene, CDR1 is SGHRS and CDR2 is YFSETQ. This chain's CDR3 is CASSHDFGNTEAFF. The CDR3 DNA sequence: TGCGCCAGCAGCCATGACTTCGGAAACACTGAAGCTTTCTTT.

The chain joins TRBV6-5 to TRBJ2-7; 7 bases are shared with TRBD2. After removal of 2 bases from V and 6 bases from J, the junction contained 1 base not matched to a gene. The CDR3 contains 12 residues. Germline V gives CDR1 MNHEY, CDR2 SVGAGI. CDR3 sequence: CASSYGRGEQYF. CDR3 sequence (DNA): TGTGCCAGCAGTTACGGGAGGGGCGAGCAGTACTTC.

The V and J genes are TRBV9 and TRBJ2-1, with 9 nucleotides matching TRBD1. Germline assignment: CDR1 SGDLS and CDR2 YYNGEE. This CDR3 contains 18 residues. V gave up 3 bases and J gave up 5 bases; unmatched junction bases: 15. In DNA, the CDR3 is TGTGCCAGCAGCGACCGCGTTACGGGGACAGGGATCAACAATGAGCAGTTCTTC. Translation gives CASSDRVTGTGINNEQFF. Full variable domain (outside the CDR3, taken from reference TRBV9 and TRBJ2-1): DSGVTQTPKHLITATGQRVTLRCSPRSGDLSVYWYQQSLDQGLQFLIQYYNGEERAKGNILERFSAQQFPDLHSELNLSSLELGDSALYFCASSDRVTGTGINNEQFFGPGTRLTVL.

The chain couples TRBV27 to TRBJ1-1; the D gene is possibly TRBD1 (5 bases). Germline CDR1 is MNHEY and CDR2 is SMNVEV (reference sequence). V gave up 7 bases and J gave up 2 bases, with 11 bases separating them. The CDR3 runs 13 residues. CDR3 DNA: TGTGCCAGCACCAGGACACAAAACACTGAAGCTTTCTTT. Amino acid sequence: CASTRTQNTEAFF.

The rearrangement links TRBV6-5 to TRBJ2-2; maybe TRBD1 (6 bases). This CDR3 is 16 amino acids long. Trimming pared 2 bases from V and 2 bases from J, leaving 12 bases between. Per the germline V gene, CDR1 is MNHEY and CDR2 is SVGAGI. This CDR3 is CASSYTGQPNTGELFF. Written as DNA, the CDR3 is TGTGCCAGCAGTTACACCGGACAGCCCAACACCGGGGAGCTGTTTTTT.

The chain links TRBV9 to TRBJ1-2; TRBD1 matches at 9 bases. V trimming: 2 bases; J trimming: 3 bases; junction bases outside the gene matches: 11. The CDR3 extends over 17 amino acids. From germline, CDR1 is SGDLS and CDR2 YYNGEE. CDR3: CASSVARTGAEYYGYTF. CDR3 sequence (DNA): TGTGCCAGCAGCGTTGCAAGGACAGGGGCGGAGTACTATGGCTACACCTTC.

The genes are TRBV7-9 and TRBJ1-1, with a tentative D call TRBD1 (5 bases). The CDR3 sequence is 14 residues long. V was clipped by 3 bases and J by 2 bases, with 10 bases between them. The germline gives CDR1 SEHNR, CDR2 FQNEAQ (reference sequence). CDR3 coding DNA: TGTGCCAGCAGCTTGGGCGGGGCAAACACTGAAGCTTTCTTT. Protein sequence: CASSLGGANTEAFF.

The chain uses TRBV19 and TRBJ2-6, with a tentative D call TRBD1 (6 bases). V was pared by 3 bases and J by 0 bases, with 12 bases between. The CDR3 runs 17 residues. CDR1 and CDR2 (germline): LNHDA, SQIVND (reference sequence). CDR3 sequence reads: CASSIGQSGSGANVLTF. CDR3 sequence (DNA): TGTGCCAGTAGTATTGGACAGTCCGGCTCTGGGGCCAACGTCCTGACTTTC.

J is TRBJ1-1 and V is TRBV28; TRBD1 matches 10 bases. V dropped 6 bases and J dropped 4; count of bases not matched to a gene: 5. This CDR3 spans 14 amino acids. Germline V CDR1 and CDR2: MDHEN, SYDVKM. The CDR3 DNA is TGTGCCAGCAGACCGGGACAGGGGACCACTGAAGCTTTCTTT. Translation: CASRPGQGTTEAFF.

The rearrangement joins TRBV19 to TRBJ2-3; 15 nucleotides line up with TRBD2. V shed 6 bases and J 0 bases; nucleotides not matched to a gene: 4. Germline values: CDR1 LNHDA, CDR2 SQIVND (reference sequence). CDR3 length: 17 amino acids. The CDR3 spells CASRGLAGGASTDTQYF. CDR3 DNA sequence: TGTGCCAGTAGGGGACTAGCGGGGGGTGCTAGCACAGATACGCAGTATTTT.

The CDR3 DNA sequence: TGTGCCAGCAGCTTAAATTTCGTTTTAGGGGGCAGTAGAAAAACTGAAGCTTTCTTT. Its protein product is CASSLNFVLGGSRKTEAFF. V is TRBV7-8 and J is TRBJ1-1; 7 bases fit TRBD1. The V and J ends lost 2 bases and 5 bases, in that order; junction bases with no gene match: 20. This CDR3 comprises 19 residues. Germline values: CDR1 SGHVS, CDR2 FQNEAQ. The whole variable domain, filled in from reference TRBV7-8 and TRBJ1-1, reads GAGVSQSPRYKVAKRGQDVALRCDPISGHVSLFWYQQALGQGPEFLTYFQNEAQLDKSGLPSDRFFAERPEGSVSTLKIQRTQQEDSAVYLCASSLNFVLGGSRKTEAFFGQGTRLTVV.

In this sample, this clone turned up a few times. The rearrangement joins TRBV11-3 to TRBJ2-3, with 9 bases matching TRBD2. The CDR3 is 16 amino acids. V lost 2 bases and J lost 0; bases outside the gene matches: 3. The germline V gene has CDR1 SGHNT and CDR2 YENEEA. The CDR3 nucleotides are TGTGCCAGCAGCTTAAATAGCGGGGGTAGCACAGATACGCAGTATTTT. Encoded protein: CASSLNSGGSTDTQYF.

About this clone itself: The junction departs from germline at one end; a sequencing error may be responsible. The V gene is TRBV2, the J gene TRBJ1-1; the match to TRBD1 covers 11 bases. Germline V gene data show CDR1 as SNHLY and CDR2 as FYNNEI. CDR3 size: 14 residues. The CDR3 here is CASSLTSGTGGFKF. For the CDR3, the DNA is TGTGCCAGCAGTCTTACCTCCGGGACAGGGGGATTTAAATTT.

The CDR3 region has the DNA TGTGCCAGCAGTTTGGCCGGGAACTATGGCTACACCTTC. Its protein is CASSLAGNYGYTF. The genes are TRBV27 and TRBJ1-2; D not certain. Germline V gene lookup returns CDR1 MNHEY and CDR2 SMNVEV (reference sequence). This CDR3 is 13 amino acids long. The V end was cut by 3 bases, the J end by 2 bases, with 7 bases between.

This chain links TRBV4-2 with TRBJ1-2, with 8 bases that match TRBD1. Losses at the gene ends were 4 bases for V and 6 bases for J; bases not matched to a gene: 7. The CDR3 has 14 residues. Germline V CDR1 and CDR2: LGHNA, YNFKEQ. The CDR3 nucleotides are TGTGCCAGCAGCCCAGGACAGGGAGGGGATGGCTACACCTTC. Residues: CASSPGQGGDGYTF.